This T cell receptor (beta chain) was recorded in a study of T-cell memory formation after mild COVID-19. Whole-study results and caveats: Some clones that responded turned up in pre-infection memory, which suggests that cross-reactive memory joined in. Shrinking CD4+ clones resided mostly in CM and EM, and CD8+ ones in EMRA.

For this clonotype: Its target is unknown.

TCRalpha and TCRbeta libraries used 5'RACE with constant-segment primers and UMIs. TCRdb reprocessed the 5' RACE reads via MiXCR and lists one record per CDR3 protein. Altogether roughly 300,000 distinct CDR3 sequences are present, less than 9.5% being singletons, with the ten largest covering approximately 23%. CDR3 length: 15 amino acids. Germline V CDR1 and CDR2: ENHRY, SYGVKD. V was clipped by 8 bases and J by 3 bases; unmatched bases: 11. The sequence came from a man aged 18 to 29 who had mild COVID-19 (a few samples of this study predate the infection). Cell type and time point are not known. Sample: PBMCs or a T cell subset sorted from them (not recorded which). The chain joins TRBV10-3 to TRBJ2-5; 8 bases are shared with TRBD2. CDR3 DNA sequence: TGTGCCATCGGCCTCGGGGGGGGAAAAAAAGAGACCCAGTACTTC. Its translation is CAIGLGGGKKETQYF.